The sequence of this T cell receptor beta chain was determined in a study of CD8 T cells in ankylosing spondylitis. TCRdb re-called the 5' RACE reads through MiXCR, storing one row per CDR3 protein. The data contain fewer than 250,000 distinct CDR3 sequences, 25% to 30% of them seen just once; the ten biggest clones take up 6.6%. V shed 5 bases and J 5 bases; nucleotides not matched to a gene: 1. The CDR3 is made up of 13 amino acids. The V gene's germline CDR1 is SEHNR and CDR2 FQNEAQ (reference sequence). This clonotype was seen repeatedly, ten times or more. The TCR sequence derives from a male donor with ankylosing spondylitis or in good health (not recorded which). V usage is TRBV7-9 and J usage is TRBJ2-2, with 8 bases aligning to TRBD2. The sequenced sample was blood, either unsorted or a sorted T cell fraction (not recorded which). The CDR3 DNA sequence: TGTGCCAGCAGCAGCGGGAGTACCGGGGAGCTGTTTTTT. It yields the protein CASSSGSTGELFF. The full variable domain, in which reference TRBV7-9 and TRBJ2-2 provide the parts outside the CDR3, is DTGVSQNPRHKITKRGQNVTFRCDPISEHNRLYWYRQTLGQGPEFLTYFQNEAQLEKSRLLSDRFSAERPKGSFSTLEIQRTEQGDSAMYLCASSSGSTGELFFGEGSRLTVL.